These 21 T cell receptor beta chains were all obtained from the same sample, sequenced in a study of type 1 regulatory T cells. What these receptors recognize is not known. TCRdb reprocessed the reads with MiXCR, giving one entry per CDR3 protein. The top ten hold around 7.7% of the sample, which has about 5,800 distinct CDR3 sequences, under 35% seen once. The sequenced sample was cultured T cells, either the whole culture or a sorted T cell fraction (not recorded which). The subset: Tr1-enriched cell product generated in vitro against host alloantigens. All receptors come from a human donor in good health.

By its share, this clonotype is medium-sized (0.01 to 0.1%). This chain uses TRBV20-1 with TRBJ1-5; the D is unclear. V lost 6 bases, J lost 7 bases, and 13 bases lay in between. The CDR3 length is 12 residues. Per germline, CDR1 DFQATT and CDR2 SNEGSKA (reference sequence). The CDR3 sequence: CSASTGYQPQHF. The CDR3 nucleotides read TGCAGTGCGTCGACCGGATACCAGCCCCAGCATTTT.

This clonotype is medium-sized. The genes are TRBV5-1 and TRBJ2-2, with D perhaps matching TRBD1 (7 bases). This CDR3 has 16 residues. Germline V CDR1 and CDR2: SGHRS, YFSETQ. V lost 7 bases to trimming and J lost 5 bases, with 21 bases between them. This CDR3 reads CASSQGGLAGTGELFF. CDR3 in DNA: TGCGCCAGCTCCCAGGGGGGCCTGGCGGGGACCGGGGAGCTGTTTTTT.

The chain recombines TRBV7-2 with TRBJ2-7, with TRBD2 identical over 8 bases. CDR3 size: 14 residues. Per the germline V gene, CDR1 is SGHTA and CDR2 is FQGNSA. Losses at the gene ends were 7 bases for V and 0 bases for J; bases not matched to a gene: 5. This CDR3 reads CASKREGSSYEQYF. The CDR3 coding sequence is TGTGCCAGCAAACGGGAGGGTAGCTCCTACGAGCAGTACTTC.

In its sample, this clonotype is medium-sized (0.01 to 0.1%). The chain carries TRBV5-5 and TRBJ2-1, with 8 bases matching TRBD2. Germline CDR1 and CDR2: SGHKS and YYEKEE (reference sequence). This CDR3 contains 14 residues. With 2 bases clipped from V and 3 bases from J, the junction kept 1 base outside the gene matches. The CDR3 DNA reads TGTGCCAGCAGCTTAAGCGGGAGCTACAATGAGCAGTTCTTC. Protein: CASSLSGSYNEQFF.

This clonotype is medium-sized by share. The rearrangement links TRBV20-1 to TRBJ2-1; 10 nucleotides line up with TRBD2. This CDR3 is built from 16 residues. Looked up from germline, CDR1 is DFQATT and CDR2 is SNEGSKA (reference sequence). V lost 5 bases to trimming and J lost 0 bases; unmatched junction nucleotides: 7. The DNA of the CDR3 is TGCAGTGCTGAGACCGGGACTAGCGTCTCCTACAATGAGCAGTTCTTC. Its translation is CSAETGTSVSYNEQFF.

By share of the sample, this clonotype is medium-sized. The rearrangement uses TRBV12-3 or TRBV12-4 and TRBJ2-4, with 7 bases matching TRBD2. The CDR3 is 13 residues long. The J segment lost 9 bases and the V segment lost 1 base, leaving 3 bases of the junction unmatched. The CDR3 is CASSLGREGIQYF. CDR3 DNA: TGTGCCAGCAGTTTAGGCAGGGAGGGCATTCAGTACTTC.

This clonotype was found many times. The J gene is TRBJ2-3, the V gene TRBV27; the D gene is possibly TRBD1 (5 bases). The CDR3 has 14 amino acids. CDR1 MNHEY and CDR2 SMNVEV come from the germline V gene (reference sequence). V shed 5 bases and J shed 2 bases, with 11 bases lying between them. The DNA for the CDR3 is TGTGCCAGCAGTATTAGGGGATCCACAGATACGCAGTATTTT. It specifies CASSIRGSTDTQYF.

This clonotype occurred many times. The chain carries TRBV7-9 and TRBJ2-3, with TRBD2 matching over 16 bases. Germline assignment: CDR1 SEHNR and CDR2 FQNEAQ (reference sequence). The CDR3 sequence is 16 residues long. V trimming: 4 bases; J trimming: 6 bases; junction bases outside the gene matches: 4. This CDR3 reads CASSSGLAGGPDTQYF. DNA for the CDR3: TGTGCCAGCAGCTCGGGACTAGCGGGAGGGCCGGATACGCAGTATTTT.

The chain has TRBV12-3 or TRBV12-4 and TRBJ2-5; possible D gene TRBD2, 5 bases. V was trimmed by 8 bases and J by 4 bases, leaving 11 bases between them. The length of the CDR3 is 12 residues. The CDR3 coding sequence is TGTGCCAGCGGAGCGGTGGGAGAGACCCAGTACTTC. Translating gives CASGAVGETQYF.

Regarding this clonotype: The junction does not match germline at one end; this may be a read error. This rearrangement joins TRBV11-1 to TRBJ1-4; no definite D call. The CDR3 covers 13 residues. CDR1 and CDR2 from the germline V gene are SGHAT and FQDESV (reference sequence). The CDR3 loop is CASKRTTNEKLVF. The CDR3 DNA is TGTGCCAGCAAGAGAACAACTAATGAAAAACTGGTTTTT.

There are a few counts of this clonotype. It may be a read error: a sequence one base away is much more abundant. The rearrangement links TRBV24-1 to TRBJ2-1, with 8 bases lining up with TRBD2. Germline assignment: CDR1 KGHDR and CDR2 SFDVKD. The CDR3 covers 15 residues. The trim removed 3 bases at V and 2 bases at J, leaving 2 bases unmatched. CDR3 DNA sequence: TGTGCCACCAGTGATGCTAGCGGGCCCTACAATGAGCAGTTCTTC. This gives the protein CATSDASGPYNEQFF.

This clonotype turned up a few times. The rearrangement links TRBV7-3 to TRBJ2-1, with 8 bases matching TRBD2. V lost 5 bases and J lost 5; bases outside the gene matches: 8. The CDR3 sequence is 15 residues long. CDR1 is SGHTA and CDR2 is FQGTGA in the germline V gene. The CDR3 region has the DNA TGTGCCAGCAGCCTCAGCGGGAGTCGGGACAATGAGCAGTTCTTC. Protein product: CASSLSGSRDNEQFF.

This clonotype is judged medium-sized. This sequence joins TRBV30 and TRBJ1-2; no reliable D call. V lost 0 bases, J lost 6 bases, and 11 bases lay in between. This CDR3 spans 13 amino acids. Germline CDR1 GTSNPN, CDR2 SVGIG (reference sequence). The CDR3 DNA reads as TGTGCCTGGAGTGTACGAGTATGGGATGGCTACACCTTC. Protein sequence: CAWSVRVWDGYTF.

The rearrangement links TRBV20-1 to TRBJ2-3, with 8 bases aligning to TRBD2. The CDR3 has 15 residues. The J segment lost 6 bases and the V segment lost 6 bases, leaving 14 bases of the junction unmatched. Germline CDR1 is DFQATT and CDR2 is SNEGSKA (reference sequence). The CDR3 DNA reads TGCAGTGCGCCGAGAGCGGGGGTTAGGTGGGATACGCAGTATTTT. Translating gives CSAPRAGVRWDTQYF.

This clonotype was seen many times. The chain recombines TRBV4-2 with TRBJ2-1; possibly TRBD1 for D (6 bases). Germline loops: CDR1 LGHNA, CDR2 YNFKEQ. CDR3 length equals 18 residues. V was shortened by 0 bases and J by 0 bases, with 15 bases between the two germline ends. As DNA, the CDR3 is TGTGCCAGCAGCCAAGATTGGGGCGTCAGGGGCTCCTACAATGAGCAGTTCTTC. Translated, it gives CASSQDWGVRGSYNEQFF.

This clonotype is deemed medium-sized. The chain carries TRBV3-1 and TRBJ2-7, with D hard to call. V lost 4 bases, J lost 5 bases, and 6 bases lay in between. Germline V gives CDR1 LGHDT, CDR2 YNNKEL (reference sequence). The CDR3 spans 11 residues. The CDR3 bases are TGTGCCAGCAGCCTCTTAAACGAGCAGTACTTC. It is translated as CASSLLNEQYF.

The chain carries TRBV7-2 and TRBJ2-1; D may be TRBD2 (6 bases). V lost 4 bases to trimming and J lost 7 bases, with 11 bases between them. The length of the CDR3 is 13 residues. CDR1 and CDR2 (germline): SGHTA, FQGNSA. The CDR3 sequence is CASSSLRENEQFF. The CDR3 DNA sequence: TGTGCCAGCAGCTCACTTCGGGAGAATGAGCAGTTCTTC.

Relative to its sample, this clonotype is medium-sized. The chain is built from TRBV10-3 and TRBJ2-3, with TRBD1 matching over 9 bases. CDR3 length equals 18 residues. Losses at the gene ends were 4 bases for V and 3 bases for J; bases not matched to a gene: 14. Per the germline V gene, CDR1 is ENHRY and CDR2 is SYGVKD. The CDR3 nucleotides read TGTGCCATCAGTGGCGGGGGAGAAACAGGGGGCGAGACAGATACGCAGTATTTT. Its translation is CAISGGGETGGETDTQYF.

This clonotype counts as medium-sized. The rearrangement links TRBV4-3 to TRBJ2-7; 10 positions match TRBD2. Trimming took 0 bases from V and 4 from J; bases not matched to a gene: 3. The CDR3 consists of 15 residues. CDR1 LGHNA and CDR2 YSLEER come from the germline V gene. The CDR3 DNA follows: TGCGCCAGCAGCCAAGAAACTAGCGGGATTTACGAGCAGTACTTC. Protein product: CASSQETSGIYEQYF.

This clonotype is deemed medium-sized. The rearrangement joins TRBV20-1 to TRBJ2-3, with D possibly TRBD2 on 7 matching bases. Germline V gives CDR1 DFQATT, CDR2 SNEGSKA (reference sequence). Trimming left V 5 bases short and J 0 bases short, with 15 bases between. The CDR3 has 15 amino acids. The CDR3 sequence: CSAGGLAASTDTQYF. The CDR3 DNA sequence: TGCAGTGCTGGGGGGCTAGCGGCTAGCACAGATACGCAGTATTTT.

By sample fraction, this clonotype is medium-sized. The V call is TRBV4-3, the J call TRBJ1-6; the D gene is possibly TRBD1 (6 bases). Germline V gene data show CDR1 as LGHNA and CDR2 as YSLEER. The CDR3 loop spans 16 amino acids. V was clipped by 0 bases and J by 9 bases, with 15 bases between them. The CDR3 DNA is TGCGCCAGCAGCCAAGAGAGGACCTTAGGGGGTTCACCCCTCCACTTT. This sequence encodes CASSQERTLGGSPLHF.